Sequencing of this TCR beta chain was carried out in a study of blood T cell repertoires in COVID-19. Study information: Samples came from the United States, Italy and Spain, spanning acute and convalescent COVID-19.

Authors' processing steps: Estimated nucleated cell counts came from reference gene primer amplification. TCRdb's copy holds only in-frame clones and misses some; the assay was immunoSEQ multiplex PCR. V and J calls and clone size are given by that table; D and trimming were obtained from the DNA. The table lists fewer than 250,000 clones, around 89% of them singletons. The specimen sequenced was PBMCs or T cells enriched from blood (not recorded which). This receptor was obtained from a woman aged 18-29 years who had recovered from COVID-19.

CDR3 sequence reads: CASSPNQPQHF. CDR3 in DNA: TGTGCCAGCAGCCCTAATCAGCCCCAGCATTTT. The V gene is TRBV7-9, the J gene TRBJ1-5; D is undetermined. The CDR3 spans 11 residues. The germline V and J ends were trimmed by 5 bases and 4 bases, with 3 bases remaining between them. Germline values: CDR1 SEHNR, CDR2 FQNEAQ (reference sequence).